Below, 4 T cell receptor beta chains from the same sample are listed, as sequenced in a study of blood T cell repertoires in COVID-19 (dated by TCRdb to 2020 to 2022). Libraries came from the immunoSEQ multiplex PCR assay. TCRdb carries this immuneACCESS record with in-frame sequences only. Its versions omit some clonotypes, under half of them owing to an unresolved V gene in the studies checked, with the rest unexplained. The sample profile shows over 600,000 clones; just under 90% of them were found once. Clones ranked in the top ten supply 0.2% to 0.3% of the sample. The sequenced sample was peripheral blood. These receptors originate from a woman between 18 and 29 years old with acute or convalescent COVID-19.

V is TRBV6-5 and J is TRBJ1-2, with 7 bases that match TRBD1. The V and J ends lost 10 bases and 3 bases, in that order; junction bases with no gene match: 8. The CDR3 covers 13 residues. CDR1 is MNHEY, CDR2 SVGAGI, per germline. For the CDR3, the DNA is TGTGCCACCCCTGCCAGGGGGGACTATGGCTACACCTTC. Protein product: CATPARGDYGYTF.

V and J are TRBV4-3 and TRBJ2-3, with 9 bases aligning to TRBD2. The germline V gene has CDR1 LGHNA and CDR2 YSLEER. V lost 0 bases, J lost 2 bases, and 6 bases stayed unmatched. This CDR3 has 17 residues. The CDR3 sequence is CASSQDRLAALTDTQYF. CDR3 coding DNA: TGCGCCAGCAGCCAAGATCGACTAGCGGCACTCACAGATACGCAGTATTTT.

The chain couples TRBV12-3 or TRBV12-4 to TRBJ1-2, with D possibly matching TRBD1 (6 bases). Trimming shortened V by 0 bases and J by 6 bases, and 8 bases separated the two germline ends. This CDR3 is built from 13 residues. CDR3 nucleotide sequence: TGTGCCAGCAGTTTAGCATCAGGGGATGGCTACACCTTC. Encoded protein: CASSLASGDGYTF.

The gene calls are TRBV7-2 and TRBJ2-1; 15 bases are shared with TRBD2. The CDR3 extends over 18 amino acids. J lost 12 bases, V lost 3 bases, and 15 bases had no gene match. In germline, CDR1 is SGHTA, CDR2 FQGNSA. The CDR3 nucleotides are TGTGCCAGCAGCTTGGGCCCACTCGGACTAGCGGGGGGGCTGGGGCAGTTCTTC. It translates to CASSLGPLGLAGGLGQFF.